Listed below are T cell receptor beta chains from one sample, sequenced in a study of cytomegalovirus exposure and HLA in healthy donors. The protocol was immunoSEQ multiplex PCR, while the TCRdb copy is restricted to in-frame clones and leaves out a portion. Among about 160,000 clones listed, 80% to 90% were seen once. Input material: PBMCs. These receptors were obtained from a woman aged 18-29 years in good health and CMV-seronegative. CDR3s leave out the opening cysteine and the closing phenylalanine or tryptophan. The D gene is left open where the match is weak. Only some rows state a clone size, as once, few, many or a class for expanded clones.

clone_size j_call d_call v_call cdr3_aa
NA TRBJ2-7 NA TRBV28 ASSSPTGQSIYEQY
once TRBJ1-2 TRBD1 TRBV6-5 ASKTGPYGYT
NA TRBJ2-1 TRBD2 TRBV27 ASSEGTSGRAREF
NA TRBJ1-2 NA TRBV6-6 ASSPQVAGYT
NA TRBJ1-5 NA TRBV28 ASSPDLDNQPQH
NA TRBJ2-7 TRBD1 TRBV14 ASSQGPGTGPEQY
NA TRBJ1-6 TRBD1 TRBV28 ASGTGGSYNSPLH
NA TRBJ2-3 NA TRBV27 ASSPERGSGGTDTQY
NA TRBJ1-2 TRBD1 TRBV6-5 ASSWGQIYGYT
NA TRBJ2-5 NA TRBV19 ASSITGGRETQY
NA TRBJ2-1 TRBD2 TRBV6-6 ASTSGGEQF
NA TRBJ1-2 TRBD1 TRBV30 AWSVDRDYT
NA TRBJ1-6 NA TRBV27 ASRVGDSPLH
NA TRBJ1-4 TRBD1 TRBV27 ASSLTGGELF
NA TRBJ2-7 NA TRBV21-1 ASSKTAYEQY
NA TRBJ1-2 TRBD1 TRBV5-1 ASSLATGGNGYT